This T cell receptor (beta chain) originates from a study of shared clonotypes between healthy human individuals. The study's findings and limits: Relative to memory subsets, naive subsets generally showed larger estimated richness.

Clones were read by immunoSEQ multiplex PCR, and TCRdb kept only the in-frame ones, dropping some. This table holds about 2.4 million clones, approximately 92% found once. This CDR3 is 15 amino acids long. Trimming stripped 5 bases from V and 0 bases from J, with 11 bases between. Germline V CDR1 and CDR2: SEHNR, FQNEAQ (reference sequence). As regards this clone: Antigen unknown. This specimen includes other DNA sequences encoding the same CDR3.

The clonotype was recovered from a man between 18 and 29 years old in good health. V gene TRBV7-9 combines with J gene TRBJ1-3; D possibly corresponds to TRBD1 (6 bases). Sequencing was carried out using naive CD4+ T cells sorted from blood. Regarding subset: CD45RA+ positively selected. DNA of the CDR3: TGTGCCAGCAGCCCTGGACAGACCTCTGGAAACACCATATATTTT. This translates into CASSPGQTSGNTIYF.